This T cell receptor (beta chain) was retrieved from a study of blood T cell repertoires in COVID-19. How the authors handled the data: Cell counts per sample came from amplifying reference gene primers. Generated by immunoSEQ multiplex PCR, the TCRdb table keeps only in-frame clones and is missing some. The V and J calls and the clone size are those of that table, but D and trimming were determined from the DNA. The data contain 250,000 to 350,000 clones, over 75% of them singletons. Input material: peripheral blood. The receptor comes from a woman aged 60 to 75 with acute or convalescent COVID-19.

CDR3 coding DNA: TGTGCCAGCAGACCACGAGGGGAGCTGGCTAGCGGGAGGGCCTGGGCGCTCTACGAGCAGTACTTC. This codes for CASRPRGELASGRAWALYEQYF. The V call is TRBV27, the J call TRBJ2-7; 12 nucleotides match TRBD2. Germline V gene lookup returns CDR1 MNHEY and CDR2 SMNVEV (reference sequence). The CDR3 sequence is 22 residues long. V lost 6 bases, J lost 3 bases, and 27 bases stayed unmatched.